These 6 T cell receptor beta chains originate from one sample sequenced in a study of cytomegalovirus exposure and HLA in healthy donors. Using immunoSEQ multiplex PCR, the repertoire was profiled, and TCRdb retains in-frame clones only, with some absent. The table shows some 130,000 clones, with 89% occurring only once. Sequences were obtained from PBMCs. Every receptor here comes from a woman aged 18-29 years in good health and CMV-seronegative.

V and J are TRBV5-1 and TRBJ2-5; 9 bases are shared with TRBD1. The CDR3 has 15 amino acids. With 2 bases clipped from V and 5 bases from J, the junction kept 7 bases outside the gene matches. Germline CDR1 and CDR2: SGHRS and YFSETQ. The CDR3 DNA sequence: TGCGCCAGCAGCTTTACTGACAGGGGGTATGAGACCCAGTACTTC. Encoded protein: CASSFTDRGYETQYF.

The genes are TRBV7-7 and TRBJ2-7; no firm D call. Trimming pared 5 bases from V and 3 bases from J, leaving 17 bases between. This CDR3 has 15 amino acids. Looked up from germline, CDR1 is SSHAT and CDR2 is FNYEAQ (reference sequence). The CDR3 sequence is CASSPGSLPGYEQYF. The CDR3 bases are TGTGCCAGCAGCCCCGGCTCTCTCCCAGGCTACGAGCAGTACTTC. The full variable domain, its missing parts supplied by reference TRBV7-7 and TRBJ2-7, is GAGVSQSPRYKVTKRGQDVTLRCDPISSHATLYWYQQALGQGPEFLTYFNYEAQPDKSGLPSDRFSAERPEGSISTLTIQRTEQRDSAMYRCASSPGSLPGYEQYFGPGTRLTVT.

The count of this clone is one. The V and J genes are TRBV6-1 and TRBJ1-1, with 10 positions matching TRBD1. Germline CDR1 and CDR2: MNHNS and SASEGT. The CDR3 is 15 residues long. With 5 bases clipped from V and 0 bases from J, the junction kept 3 bases outside the gene matches. The CDR3 is CASSLGQGMNTEAFF. The CDR3 nucleotides are TGTGCCAGCAGTCTGGGACAGGGGATGAACACTGAAGCTTTCTTT.

The CDR3 region has the DNA TGTGCCAGTAGACCCGGGAGGGCGTCGGGTGGCTACACCTTC. Encoded protein: CASRPGRASGGYTF. This chain uses TRBV19 with TRBJ1-2; D is ambiguous. Trimming removed 6 bases from V and 7 bases from J, with 18 bases in between. Germline assignment: CDR1 LNHDA and CDR2 SQIVND (reference sequence). The CDR3 runs 14 residues.

The rearrangement uses TRBV4-1 and TRBJ2-2; 12 nucleotides agree with TRBD2. The length of the CDR3 is 18 residues. Looked up from germline, CDR1 is MGHRA and CDR2 is YSYEKL. V lost 1 base and J lost 7; bases outside the gene matches: 10. The CDR3 region is CASSQAFLAGGPDGELFF. CDR3 nucleotide sequence: TGCGCCAGCAGCCAAGCTTTCCTAGCGGGGGGGCCTGACGGGGAGCTGTTTTTT.

This clone was seen a few times. J is TRBJ1-2 and V is TRBV11-2; tentative D call: TRBD1 (6 bases). Per germline, CDR1 SGHAT and CDR2 FQNNGV. CDR3 length: 15 residues. V gave up 2 bases and J gave up 3 bases, with 13 bases separating them. The CDR3: CASSLQGDRYYGYTF. In DNA, the CDR3 is TGTGCCAGCAGCTTACAGGGCGACAGGTACTATGGCTACACCTTC.